The 3 T cell receptor beta chains reported below all come from one sample, sequenced in a study of T cell clones after liver transplantation. Produced via immunoSEQ multiplex PCR; TCRdb's table is partial and in-frame only. This table has about 74,000 clones, around 80% appearing once. The sample consisted of CD4+ T cells from blood, taken before liver transplant. All receptors derive from a human donor who received a liver transplant.

The CDR3 nucleotides are TGCGCCAGCAGCCAAGTTTTTCCTCCCAATGAGCAGTTCTTC. Protein product: CASSQVFPPNEQFF. The chain is built from TRBV4-3 and TRBJ2-1; D is uncertain. Germline loops: CDR1 LGHNA, CDR2 YSLEER. V lost 1 base and J 6 bases, leaving 10 bases between the germline ends. The CDR3 sequence is 14 residues long.

This sequence joins TRBV6-6 and TRBJ2-3, with TRBD2 identical over 14 bases. Germline-derived CDR1 and CDR2 are MNHNY and SVGAGI (reference sequence). V was clipped by 9 bases and J by 6 bases; unmatched bases: 11. The CDR3 sequence is 16 residues long. The CDR3 reads CASGGTSGSRPDTQYF. The CDR3 DNA is TGTGCCAGTGGAGGGACTAGCGGGAGCCGGCCGGATACGCAGTATTTT.

The genes are TRBV5-4 and TRBJ2-1; a possible D gene is TRBD2 (5 bases). Germline lookup yields CDR1 SGHNT and CDR2 YYREEE (reference sequence). The length of the CDR3 is 15 residues. V was shortened by 6 bases and J by 4 bases, with 17 bases between the two germline ends. CDR3 amino acids: CASTPSQDLYNEQFF. The DNA of the CDR3 is TGTGCCAGCACCCCGTCGCAGGACTTATACAATGAGCAGTTCTTC.